This paragraph reports one T cell receptor beta chain. This sample's treatment: randomized to nivolumab then ipilimumab (arm A) or the reverse (arm B). From thawed PBMCs, live CD3+CD8+ cells negative for CD19 and CD56 were sorted. The data stem from a study of sequential checkpoint blockade in melanoma. Sequencing was performed with immunoSEQ multiplex PCR; in TCRdb, only in-frame clones are kept and a portion is missing. The table shows roughly 13,000 clones, with 52% occurring only once. V was trimmed by 4 bases and J by 3 bases, leaving 12 bases between them. CDR1 is LNHNV and CDR2 is YYDKDF in the germline V gene (reference sequence). This CDR3 comprises 14 residues.

This sequence joins TRBV15 and TRBJ1-1, with D unclear. The receptor comes from a human donor with melanoma. The specimen comprised CD8+ T cells sorted from blood (inferred from file names), sampled from a patient given nivolumab and ipilimumab in sequence. CDR3 sequence reads: CATSTIRSDTEAFF. The CDR3 DNA reads TGTGCCACCAGCACCATCAGGTCCGACACTGAAGCTTTCTTT.